These T cell receptor beta chains were read from a single sample in a study of T cells after posttransplantation cyclophosphamide. Only in-frame clones appear in the TCRdb table, and some are missing; sequencing was by immunoSEQ multiplex PCR. This sample has several thousand clones, with 80% found just once. The sample in question was PBMCs, obtained after allogeneic stem cell transplant with posttransplant cyclophosphamide. These receptors all stem from a male patient aged 45-60 years who received an allogeneic stem cell transplant from a related donor and was CMV-positive. Some T cells may have originated in the graft donor. Both conserved end residues are part of each CDR3. Each record gives: clone size, J gene, D gene, V gene, CDR3 protein, CDR3 DNA. The D gene is left open where the match is weak. Some rows mark clone size as missing; the rest say once, few, many or name a class of expanded clone.

>NA|TRBJ2-7|TRBD2|TRBV25-1
CASSPWGGSTEQYF
TGTGCCAGCAGCCCGTGGGGGGGATCTACCGAGCAGTACTTC
>NA|TRBJ2-1|NA|TRBV2
CATHRDWGLDEQFF
TGTGCCACACACCGGGACTGGGGGTTGGATGAGCAGTTCTTC
>few|TRBJ1-3|TRBD1|TRBV19
CASSMTGTGNTIYF
TGTGCCAGTAGTATGACAGGGACTGGAAACACCATATATTTT
>NA|TRBJ2-3|TRBD2|TRBV6-5
CASKREATDTQYF
TGTGCCAGCAAGCGGGAGGCCACAGATACGCAGTATTTT
>NA|TRBJ2-2|NA|TRBV19
CASSITEGANTGELFF
TGTGCCAGTAGTATAACGGAGGGAGCGAACACCGGGGAGCTGTTTTTT
>NA|TRBJ1-2|NA|TRBV7-8
CASSLSSDSYGYTF
TGTGCCAGCAGCTTATCGTCAGATTCCTATGGCTACACCTTC
>NA|TRBJ2-7|NA|TRBV30
CAWAGPGWSEQYF
TGTGCCTGGGCTGGCCCGGGGTGGAGTGAGCAGTACTTC
>NA|TRBJ2-2|NA|TRBV27
CASSRRPPLAGLNTGELFF
TGTGCCAGCAGTCGAAGGCCCCCCTTGGCGGGGCTGAACACCGGGGAGCTGTTTTTT
>few|TRBJ1-6|TRBD1|TRBV14
CASSPTGGRSPLHF
TGTGCCAGCAGCCCAACAGGGGGCCGGTCACCCCTCCACTTT
>NA|TRBJ2-5|NA|TRBV7-8
CASSLGQYQETQYF
TGTGCCAGCAGCTTAGGACAGTACCAAGAGACCCAGTACTTC
>few|TRBJ1-2|NA|TRBV6-5
CASSTGSGYTF
TGTGCCAGCAGTACAGGGTCTGGCTACACCTTC
>NA|TRBJ2-2|NA|TRBV5-1
CASGGTLNTGELFF
TGCGCCAGCGGTGGGACTCTTAACACCGGGGAGCTGTTTTTT
>NA|TRBJ2-2|NA|TRBV7-9
CAEVRGTGELFF
TGTGCCGAAGTTAGGGGCACCGGGGAGCTGTTTTTT
>NA|TRBJ2-5|TRBD1|TRBV4-2
CASSQDWTGVEKTQYF
TGTGCCAGCAGCCAAGATTGGACAGGGGTTGAGAAGACCCAGTACTTC
>NA|TRBJ2-7|NA|TRBV11-2
CASSLVDGSAYEQYF
TGTGCCAGCAGCTTAGTGGACGGGAGCGCCTACGAGCAGTACTTC
>few|TRBJ2-6|TRBD2|TRBV18
CASSPGSGGISGANVLTF
TGTGCCAGCTCACCGGGAAGCGGGGGGATCTCTGGGGCCAACGTCCTGACTTTC
>NA|TRBJ2-1|TRBD2|TRBV30
CAWLGGADPGGAGNEQFF
TGTGCCTGGTTAGGGGGGGCTGACCCCGGGGGGGCGGGAAATGAGCAGTTCTTC
>few|TRBJ2-7|TRBD2|TRBV11-2
CASSLEASGGYEQYF
TGTGCCAGCAGCTTAGAGGCAAGCGGGGGCTACGAGCAGTACTTC
>NA|TRBJ2-1|NA|TRBV19
CASSTRQHNEQFF
TGTGCCAGTAGTACCCGACAGCACAATGAGCAGTTCTTC
>NA|TRBJ2-2|NA|TRBV18
CASPPGADRTTGELFF
TGTGCCAGCCCACCGGGTGCGGACAGAACAACCGGGGAGTTGTTTTTT
>NA|TRBJ2-1|TRBD1|TRBV27
CASSFLGQSPEQFF
TGTGCCAGCAGTTTTCTGGGACAGTCCCCTGAGCAGTTCTTC
>NA|TRBJ2-5|NA|TRBV30
CAWWPQGTQETQYF
TGTGCCTGGTGGCCACAGGGCACTCAAGAGACCCAGTACTTC
>NA|TRBJ1-2|NA|TRBV6-1
CASSEDRIYGYTF
TGTGCCAGCAGTGAAGACAGGATCTATGGCTACACCTTC
>NA|TRBJ1-1|TRBD1|TRBV2
CAGVSGQGNTEAFF
TGTGCCGGAGTATCGGGACAGGGGAACACTGAAGCTTTCTTT
>NA|TRBJ1-3|NA|TRBV5-1
CASSPGSRGNTIYF
TGCGCCAGCAGCCCCGGGAGTCGGGGAAACACCATATATTTT
>NA|TRBJ2-4|NA|TRBV5-1
CASSFMRAGKNIQYF
TGCGCCAGCAGCTTTATGAGGGCAGGCAAAAACATTCAGTACTTC
>few|TRBJ2-2|NA|TRBV14
CASSPDFANTGELFF
TGTGCCAGCAGCCCGGACTTCGCGAACACCGGGGAGCTGTTTTTT
>NA|TRBJ1-1|NA|TRBV7-2
CASSLVDMAAFF
TGTGCCAGCAGCTTAGTGGACATGGCAGCTTTCTTT
>NA|TRBJ2-3|TRBD1|TRBV25-1
CASSAQQGVSDTQYF
TGTGCCAGCAGTGCACAACAGGGGGTATCAGATACGCAGTATTTT
>NA|TRBJ1-3|TRBD1|TRBV7-9
CASSYTGVITSGNTIYF
TGTGCCAGCAGCTATACAGGGGTCATCACCTCTGGAAACACCATATATTTT
>NA|TRBJ2-3|TRBD1|TRBV19
CASSNGQGDDTQYF
TGTGCCAGTAGTAATGGACAGGGGGATGATACGCAGTATTTT
>NA|TRBJ1-1|NA|TRBV27
CASSSHIHRVDTEAFF
TGTGCCAGCAGTTCACACATACACAGGGTAGACACTGAAGCTTTCTTT
>NA|TRBJ1-3|NA|TRBV18
CASSPGDSGNTIYF
TGTGCCAGCTCCCCGGGTGACTCTGGAAACACCATATATTTT
>NA|TRBJ2-7|TRBD1|TRBV19
CASSGRDRASSGSYEQYF
TGTGCCAGTAGTGGCCGGGACAGAGCATCCTCCGGCTCCTACGAGCAGTACTTC
>NA|TRBJ2-3|NA|TRBV7-9
CASSLLTAVDTQYF
TGTGCCAGCAGCCTACTGACAGCTGTGGATACGCAGTATTTT
>NA|TRBJ2-1|TRBD2|TRBV9
CASSVGASGGNEQFF
TGTGCCAGCAGCGTAGGGGCTAGCGGGGGAAATGAGCAGTTCTTC
>NA|TRBJ1-4|TRBD1|TRBV7-9
CAIGTGGSEANEKLFF
TGTGCCATCGGGACAGGGGGCAGCGAGGCTAATGAAAAACTGTTTTTT
>NA|TRBJ2-1|NA|TRBV13
CASRPRATINEQFF
TGTGCCAGTAGACCGCGGGCCACAATCAATGAGCAGTTCTTC
>once|TRBJ1-6|NA|TRBV6-5
CASSYLAGGRSPLHF
TGTGCCAGCAGTTACCTCGCAGGCGGGCGTTCACCCCTCCACTTT
>NA|TRBJ2-3|NA|TRBV5-6
CASSTDRVADTQYF
TGTGCCAGCAGCACAGACAGAGTAGCAGATACGCAGTATTTT
>NA|TRBJ2-7|TRBD1|TRBV29-1
CSVAGQGGYEQYF
TGCAGCGTCGCCGGACAGGGGGGCTACGAGCAGTACTTC
>few|TRBJ2-4|TRBD2|TRBV5-1
CASSLVVGGGGKNIQYF
TGCGCCAGCAGCTTGGTTGTCGGCGGGGGGGGCAAAAACATTCAGTACTTC
>NA|TRBJ2-3|NA|TRBV5-6
CASSSNRGTDTQYF
TGTGCCAGCAGCTCGAACAGGGGCACAGATACGCAGTATTTT
>NA|TRBJ2-3|NA|TRBV6-5
CASSSRGSSTDTQYF
TGTGCCAGCAGTTCCCGCGGGTCTAGCACAGATACGCAGTATTTT
>NA|TRBJ1-1|NA|TRBV2
CASCYQQGTEAFF
TGTGCCAGCTGCTACCAACAGGGCACTGAAGCTTTCTTT
>NA|TRBJ1-2|TRBD1|TRBV5-1
CASSLAPGTGTGYTF
TGCGCCAGCAGCTTGGCCCCCGGGACAGGGACCGGCTACACCTTC
>NA|TRBJ1-3|TRBD1|TRBV6-5
CASSLTGVTGNTIYF
TGTGCCAGCAGTTTAACAGGGGTAACTGGAAACACCATATATTTT
>once|TRBJ2-7|TRBD2|TRBV10-3
CAIKEGSGTSYEQYF
TGTGCCATCAAAGAAGGGAGCGGGACTTCGTACGAGCAGTACTTC
>NA|TRBJ2-7|NA|TRBV18
CASSPSGGPLYEQYF
TGTGCCAGCTCACCATCCGGGGGGCCCCTTTACGAGCAGTACTTC
>NA|TRBJ2-7|TRBD2|TRBV5-8
CASSLAGLAFYEQYF
TGTGCCAGCAGCTTGGCCGGACTAGCTTTCTACGAGCAGTACTTC
>NA|TRBJ2-7|NA|TRBV6-1
CASSYQVRSEQYF
TGTGCCAGCAGCTACCAAGTCCGGAGCGAGCAGTACTTC
>NA|TRBJ2-7|NA|TRBV9
CASSVDVATYEQYF
TGTGCCAGCAGCGTAGACGTAGCGACCTACGAGCAGTACTTC
>NA|TRBJ2-5|TRBD1|TRBV18
CASSFGQGEETQYF
TGTGCCAGCTCATTCGGACAGGGGGAAGAGACCCAGTACTTC
>once|TRBJ2-7|NA|TRBV11-2
CASSFDRSYEQYF
TGTGCCAGCAGCTTTGACAGATCCTACGAGCAGTACTTC
>NA|TRBJ2-2|NA|TRBV15
CATSRDRGAFGELFF
TGTGCCACCAGCAGAGATCGGGGGGCCTTCGGGGAGCTGTTTTTT
>NA|TRBJ2-3|TRBD1|TRBV7-6
CASSLAGQGAGDTQYF
TGTGCCAGCAGCTTAGCGGGACAGGGGGCGGGGGATACGCAGTATTTT
>NA|TRBJ2-7|NA|TRBV21-1
CASSKAESGDSIYEQYF
TGTGCCAGCAGCAAAGCGGAGAGCGGGGACTCTATCTACGAGCAGTACTTC